These 15 T cell receptor beta chains were sequenced from one sample in a study of post-analysis software for immune sequencing data. Notes on the study in general: In patients, TRBV5-6, TRBV5-1 and TRBV20-1 belonged to five TRBV segments found more frequently than in controls.

cDNA libraries of TCR beta carried unique molecular identifiers. TCRdb called the PCR reads again in MiXCR, with one record for every CDR3 protein. The sample has 550,000 to 700,000 distinct CDR3 sequences, 44% seen once. The antigens these receptors bind are not known. Specimen: blood. These receptors all stem from a girl between 5 and 17 years old with multiple sclerosis.

The rearrangement joins TRBV7-3 to TRBJ1-6; D not resolved. The length of the CDR3 is 14 residues. Germline CDR1 is SGHTA and CDR2 is FQGTGA. Trimming removed 5 bases from V and 8 bases from J, with 13 bases in between. CDR3 residues: CASSDPGTDSPLHF. The CDR3 nucleotides read TGTGCCAGCAGCGATCCGGGCACCGATTCACCCCTCCACTTT.

The genes are TRBV29-1 and TRBJ1-2; maybe TRBD1 (5 bases). CDR3 length equals 12 residues. Germline V gene data show CDR1 as SQVTM and CDR2 as ANQGSEA. Trimming cost V 8 bases and J 3 bases, with 13 bases left between them. The CDR3 nucleotides are TGCAGCTCCGCCGGGACGGACTATGGCTACACCTTC. This encodes CSSAGTDYGYTF.

This clonotype was counted only a few times. This chain uses TRBV5-1 with TRBJ2-1, with 13 bases lining up with TRBD2. Per the germline V gene, CDR1 is SGHRS and CDR2 is YFSETQ. Trimming took 0 bases from V and 3 from J; bases not matched to a gene: 12. The CDR3 is made up of 20 amino acids. The CDR3 loop reads CASSLGFWTSGRAGYNEQFF. The DNA for the CDR3 is TGCGCCAGCAGCTTGGGCTTCTGGACTAGCGGGAGAGCAGGCTACAATGAGCAGTTCTTC.

The V gene is TRBV7-9, the J gene TRBJ2-7, with D perhaps assigned TRBD1 or TRBD2 (5 bases each). This CDR3 has 15 residues. V gave up 5 bases and J gave up 3 bases, with 17 bases separating them. Germline loops: CDR1 SEHNR, CDR2 FQNEAQ (reference sequence). CDR3 in DNA: TGTGCCAGCAGCCCCAGCTCGGGACCCCGCTACGAGCAGTACTTC. This gives the protein CASSPSSGPRYEQYF.

A few counts support this clonotype. The chain uses TRBV9 and TRBJ2-7; D gene uncertain. V was trimmed by 0 bases and J by 0 bases, leaving 4 bases between them. Germline assignment: CDR1 SGDLS and CDR2 YYNGEE. The CDR3 extends over 13 amino acids. The CDR3 here is CASSVEGSYEQYF. The CDR3 DNA reads TGTGCCAGCAGCGTAGAAGGCTCCTACGAGCAGTACTTC.

The CDR3 coding sequence is TGTGCCAGCAGCCGCCGACTGCTAGCGGTTTACAATGAGCAGTTCTTC. Amino acid sequence: CASSRRLLAVYNEQFF. J is TRBJ2-1 and V is TRBV27; TRBD2 agrees at 7 bases. Germline V gives CDR1 MNHEY, CDR2 SMNVEV (reference sequence). This CDR3 has 16 residues. V lost 6 bases to trimming and J lost 4 bases; unmatched junction nucleotides: 12.

The rearrangement uses TRBV7-2 and TRBJ1-4; 9 positions agree with TRBD1. Germline loops: CDR1 SGHTA, CDR2 FQGNSA. The junction had 6 bases not matched to a gene; V was cut back by 5 bases and J by 8 bases. This CDR3 comprises 14 residues. In DNA, the CDR3 is TGTGCCAGCAGCCGCACAGGGGGCGGGGAAAAACTGTTTTTT. It is translated as CASSRTGGGEKLFF.

This clonotype was counted once. The rearrangement joins TRBV20-1 to TRBJ2-5, with 8 bases fitting TRBD1. CDR3 length: 14 amino acids. Germline V gene lookup returns CDR1 DFQATT and CDR2 SNEGSKA (reference sequence). The junction had 8 bases not matched to a gene; V was cut back by 4 bases and J by 4 bases. The CDR3 loop reads CSATQGAFGETQYF. CDR3 nucleotides: TGCAGTGCTACCCAGGGGGCGTTTGGAGAGACCCAGTACTTC.

To note about this clonotype: Compared with germline, one end of the junction differs, possibly owing to a read error. The chain couples TRBV2 to TRBJ2-3; D is unresolved. The CDR3 has 15 residues. Germline CDR1 reads SNHLY; CDR2 reads FYNNEI. The CDR3 bases are TGTGCCAGCACCAAGGATTCTGGAAGCACAGATACGCGGTATTTT. As protein: CASTKDSGSTDTRYF.

This clonotype was seen a few times. The CDR3 DNA reads as TGCAGTGCCATGGGTGGACCCAACTACAATGAGCAGTTCTTC. The encoded protein is CSAMGGPNYNEQFF. The rearrangement links TRBV20-1 to TRBJ2-1; D is ambiguous. The CDR3 runs to 14 residues. CDR1 is DFQATT, CDR2 SNEGSKA, per germline (reference sequence). Trimming pared 6 bases from V and 3 bases from J, leaving 15 bases between.

The chain employs TRBV6-2 or TRBV6-3 and TRBJ2-3; D possibly uses TRBD1 or TRBD2 (6 bases each). The CDR3 totals 14 residues. The ends were cut back, 6 bases at V and 8 bases at J, with 18 bases in the middle. In germline, CDR1 is MNHEY, CDR2 SVGEGT. The CDR3 DNA reads TGTGCCAGCAGCCCAAGTAGGGGGGCGCTTACGCAGTATTTT. Its protein is CASSPSRGALTQYF.

This clonotype appeared a few times. The rearrangement links TRBV28 to TRBJ1-2, with 9 bases aligning to TRBD1. Germline-derived CDR1 and CDR2 are MDHEN and SYDVKM. V dropped 8 bases and J dropped 4; count of bases not matched to a gene: 5. This CDR3 spans 13 amino acids. The CDR3 sequence: CASRTGALYGYTF. CDR3 sequence (DNA): TGTGCCAGCCGGACAGGGGCGCTCTATGGCTACACCTTC.

The V and J genes are TRBV5-1 and TRBJ2-5; D may be TRBD1 (6 bases). CDR1 and CDR2 (germline): SGHRS, YFSETQ. The CDR3 has 14 residues. The V end lost 6 bases, the J end lost 1 base, and 13 bases lay between the germline ends. The CDR3 loop is CASKESTGQETQYF. As DNA, the CDR3 is TGCGCCAGCAAGGAATCGACAGGCCAAGAGACCCAGTACTTC.

To note about this clonotype: One junction end disagrees with the germline gene, perhaps due to a read error. The chain links TRBV12-3 or TRBV12-4 to TRBJ1-4; D might be TRBD1 (6 bases). The length of the CDR3 is 14 residues. The DNA for the CDR3 is TGTGCCAGCAGTTCTGGACAGCAAAATGAAGAACTGTTTTTT. Its protein is CASSSGQQNEELFF.

The chain couples TRBV5-1 to TRBJ2-7; TRBD1 matches at 7 bases. The V gene end was trimmed by 4 bases and the J gene end by 2 bases; junction bases not matched to a gene: 9. The CDR3 totals 15 residues. CDR1 and CDR2 from the germline V gene are SGHRS and YFSETQ. This chain's CDR3 is CASSPRTGRPYEQYF. The DNA for the CDR3 is TGCGCCAGCAGCCCCCGGACAGGCCGGCCCTACGAGCAGTACTTC.